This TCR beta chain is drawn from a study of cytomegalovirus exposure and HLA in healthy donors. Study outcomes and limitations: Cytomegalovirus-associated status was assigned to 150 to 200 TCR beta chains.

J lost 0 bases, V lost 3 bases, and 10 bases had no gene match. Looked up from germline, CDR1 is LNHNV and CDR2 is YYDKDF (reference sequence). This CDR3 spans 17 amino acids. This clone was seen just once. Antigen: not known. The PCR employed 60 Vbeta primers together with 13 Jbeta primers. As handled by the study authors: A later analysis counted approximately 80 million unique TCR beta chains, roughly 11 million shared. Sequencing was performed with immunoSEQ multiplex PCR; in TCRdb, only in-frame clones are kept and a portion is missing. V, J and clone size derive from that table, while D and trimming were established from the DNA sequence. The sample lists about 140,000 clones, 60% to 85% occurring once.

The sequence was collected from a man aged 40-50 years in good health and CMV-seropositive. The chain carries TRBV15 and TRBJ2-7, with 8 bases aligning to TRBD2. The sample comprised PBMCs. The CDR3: CATSRDPERGSSYEQYF. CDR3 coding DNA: TGTGCCACCAGCAGGGACCCGGAGCGGGGGAGCTCCTACGAGCAGTACTTC. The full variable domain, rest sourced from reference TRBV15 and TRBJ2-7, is DAMVIQNPRYQVTQFGKPVTLSCSQTLNHNVMYWYQQKSSQAPKLLFHYYDKDFNNEADTPDNFQSRRPNTSFCFLDIRSPGLGDTAMYLCATSRDPERGSSYEQYFGPGTRLTVT.